The 20 T cell receptor beta chains given below trace back to one sample, sequenced in a study of cytomegalovirus exposure and HLA in healthy donors. This PCR relied on a set of 60 Vbeta primers and 13 Jbeta primers. Using immunoSEQ multiplex PCR, the repertoire was profiled, and TCRdb retains in-frame clones only, with some absent. The sample consists of 110,000 to 150,000 clones, approximately 80% of them appearing once. The sample comprised PBMCs. The source is a male donor in good health and CMV-seronegative.

V gene TRBV5-6 combines with J gene TRBJ1-4, with 7 positions matching TRBD1. Germline V gene sequence: CDR1 SGHDT, CDR2 YYEEEE. The CDR3 spans 14 residues. The V and J ends lost 5 bases and 0 bases, in that order; junction bases with no gene match: 1. The CDR3 sequence is CASSQGATNEKLFF. CDR3 bases: TGTGCCAGCAGTCAGGGGGCAACTAATGAAAAACTGTTTTTT.

The gene calls are TRBV6-1 and TRBJ2-7; 8 bases agree with TRBD2. The junction had 4 bases not matched to a gene; V was cut back by 4 bases and J by 2 bases. The germline V gene encodes CDR1 MNHNS and CDR2 SASEGT. The CDR3 sequence is 14 residues long. The CDR3 reads CASSVSSGPYEQYF. The DNA of the CDR3 is TGTGCCAGCAGTGTGTCTAGCGGGCCCTACGAGCAGTACTTC.

There are a few counts of this clone. This rearrangement joins TRBV6-5 to TRBJ1-1; no firm D call. Trimming pared 7 bases from V and 2 bases from J, leaving 11 bases between. CDR3 length: 13 residues. Germline V lookup: CDR1 MNHEY, CDR2 SVGAGI. The CDR3 loop is CASTAGRNTEAFF. The CDR3 DNA reads as TGTGCCAGCACGGCAGGAAGAAACACTGAAGCTTTCTTT.

This clone was seen more than once but under ten times. V usage is TRBV5-6 and J usage is TRBJ2-1; 8 nucleotides match TRBD2. The CDR3 has 14 residues. Germline V CDR1 and CDR2: SGHDT, YYEEEE. J was trimmed by 10 bases and V by 0 bases; bases with no gene match: 6. The CDR3 coding sequence is TGTGCCAGCAGCTTGGTTAGCGGGGCTCGGGAGCAGTTCTTC. Its protein product is CASSLVSGAREQFF.

The chain employs TRBV9 and TRBJ2-7, with D perhaps TRBD2 (6 bases). The CDR3 consists of 15 residues. Germline V CDR1 and CDR2: SGDLS, YYNGEE. With 0 bases removed from V and 3 bases from J, the gap between germline ends came to 13 bases. The CDR3: CASSVGPRLDYEQYF. The CDR3 DNA reads as TGTGCCAGCAGCGTAGGTCCCCGACTAGACTACGAGCAGTACTTC.

The chain is built from TRBV6-5 and TRBJ1-2; the D is unclear. Trimming took 2 bases from V and 4 from J, leaving 11 bases between them. Per germline, CDR1 MNHEY and CDR2 SVGAGI. The CDR3 is 14 amino acids. The CDR3 DNA reads TGTGCCAGCAGTTACGGCCTTGCCTCCTATGGCTACACCTTC. Translation: CASSYGLASYGYTF.

The rearrangement joins TRBV19 to TRBJ1-1; maybe TRBD1 (5 bases). V was trimmed by 4 bases and J by 5 bases, leaving 14 bases between them. Germline V gene sequence: CDR1 LNHDA, CDR2 SQIVND (reference sequence). The CDR3 covers 14 residues. The DNA for the CDR3 is TGTGCCAGTAGTAGGGGGGGTGAGAGGACTGAAGCTTTCTTT. It is translated as CASSRGGERTEAFF. Supplemented by reference TRBV19 and TRBJ1-1, the full variable domain reads DGGITQSPKYLFRKEGQNVTLSCEQNLNHDAMYWYRQDPGQGLRLIYYSQIVNDFQKGDIAEGYSVSREKKESFPLTVTSAQKNPTAFYLCASSRGGERTEAFFGQGTRLTVV.

CDR3 sequence: CASSEAGVVKNIQYF. Written as DNA, the CDR3 is TGTGCCAGCAGTGAAGCGGGAGTGGTCAAAAACATTCAGTACTTC. The chain is built from TRBV27 and TRBJ2-4; 8 bases line up with TRBD2. Trimming removed 5 bases from V and 3 bases from J; junction bases left unmatched: 6. The germline V gene has CDR1 MNHEY and CDR2 SMNVEV (reference sequence). The CDR3 extends over 15 amino acids.

The chain uses TRBV27 and TRBJ2-1, with 9 positions matching TRBD2. J lost 2 bases, V lost 7 bases, and 6 bases had no gene match. The germline V gene has CDR1 MNHEY and CDR2 SMNVEV (reference sequence). This CDR3 is 15 amino acids long. In DNA form, the CDR3 reads TGTGCCAGCACCGTAGCGGGAGACGCCTACAATGAGCAGTTCTTC. As protein: CASTVAGDAYNEQFF.

As for this clone: Sequence at one end of the junction differs from germline and may be a read error. The same CDR3 is also encoded by other DNA sequences in this sample. The chain carries TRBV9 and TRBJ2-1, with a weak D call TRBD1 (6 bases). This CDR3 contains 16 residues. CDR1 is SGDLS, CDR2 YYNGEE, per germline. The CDR3 DNA follows: TGTGCCAGCAGCGTAGTCAGCAGGGCAGGGGTTAGCGAGCAATTCTTC. It specifies CASSVVSRAGVSEQFF.

This chain joins TRBV10-3 and TRBJ2-7, with TRBD1 identical over 7 bases. Germline V gene sequence: CDR1 ENHRY, CDR2 SYGVKD. The CDR3 consists of 14 residues. Trimming cost V 6 bases and J 0 bases; bases outside gene matches: 5. The CDR3 DNA reads as TGTGCCATCAGCCCGGGACAGAGCTCCTACGAGCAGTACTTC. It codes for CAISPGQSSYEQYF.

This chain connects TRBV7-9 to TRBJ1-2; D possibly corresponds to TRBD1 (6 bases). Germline loops: CDR1 SEHNR, CDR2 FQNEAQ (reference sequence). V lost 5 bases and J 2 bases, leaving 12 bases between the germline ends. CDR3 length equals 14 residues. The CDR3 region has the DNA TGTGCCAGCAGCAGGGGGTCCACGAACTATGGCTACACCTTC. Protein: CASSRGSTNYGYTF.

Note on this clone: Other DNA sequences in this specimen translate into the identical CDR3. This sequence joins TRBV5-1 and TRBJ1-1; 10 bases are a match to TRBD1. The CDR3 totals 15 residues. Germline CDR1 and CDR2: SGHRS and YFSETQ. V shed 0 bases and J 2 bases; nucleotides not matched to a gene: 1. The CDR3 coding sequence is TGCGCCAGCAGCTTGGGACAGGGGGCTAACACTGAAGCTTTCTTT. Protein sequence: CASSLGQGANTEAFF.

The chain recombines TRBV4-1 with TRBJ2-7, with D perhaps TRBD1 (5 bases). The CDR3 has 17 amino acids. V shed 0 bases and J shed 0 bases, with 15 bases lying between them. Germline values: CDR1 MGHRA, CDR2 YSYEKL. CDR3 DNA sequence: TGCGCCAGCAGCCAAGACGGAACGGCAGGGCTCTCCTACGAGCAGTACTTC. Protein product: CASSQDGTAGLSYEQYF.

This clone turned up a few times. J is TRBJ1-4 and V is TRBV30, with D possibly being TRBD1 (6 bases). The CDR3 has 19 amino acids. The germline V gene has CDR1 GTSNPN and CDR2 SVGIG (reference sequence). V was clipped by 0 bases and J by 5 bases, with 25 bases between them. The CDR3 region is CAWSVQRTWTGQSNEKLFF. In DNA, the CDR3 is TGTGCCTGGAGTGTACAAAGGACGTGGACCGGACAGTCAAATGAAAAACTGTTTTTT.

This clone is a singleton in its sample. The chain employs TRBV6-1 and TRBJ1-5; tentative D call: TRBD1 (5 bases). The V and J ends lost 4 bases and 4 bases respectively, with 14 bases between them. The CDR3 is 15 residues long. Germline loops: CDR1 MNHNS, CDR2 SASEGT. CDR3 nucleotides: TGTGCCAGCAGTGTCTCGGGGGGGAGAAATCAGCCCCAGCATTTT. The encoded protein is CASSVSGGRNQPQHF.

The sample holds one count of this clone. The chain carries TRBV21-1 and TRBJ2-3; the table's D call, TRBD2, was not checked against the DNA. TRBV21-1 is a known pseudogene. This CDR3 is 13 amino acids long. CDR3 nucleotides: TGTGCCAGCATCCCCCGCGGAACAGATACGCAGTATTTT. Its protein is CASIPRGTDTQYF.

This clone occurred once. The J gene is TRBJ2-3, the V gene TRBV5-5; 9 nucleotides align to TRBD1. J was trimmed by 7 bases and V by 1 base; bases with no gene match: 7. In germline, CDR1 is SGHKS, CDR2 YYEKEE (reference sequence). This CDR3 spans 15 amino acids. CDR3 residues: CASSLWGGQGNTQYF. In DNA form, the CDR3 reads TGTGCCAGCAGCTTGTGGGGCGGACAGGGGAATACGCAGTATTTT.

The chain carries TRBV14 and TRBJ2-7; 11 bases fit TRBD1. The CDR3 consists of 16 residues. From germline, CDR1 is SGHDN and CDR2 FVKESK. V gave up 3 bases and J gave up 5 bases; unmatched junction bases: 9. In DNA form, the CDR3 reads TGTGCCAGCAGCCAGGCCCTAAGGGACAGGGGGAACGAGCAGTACTTC. Amino acid sequence: CASSQALRDRGNEQYF.

The gene calls are TRBV18 and TRBJ2-3, with 8 positions matching TRBD2. This CDR3 contains 15 residues. Germline V lookup: CDR1 KGHSH, CDR2 LQKENI. V shed 0 bases, J shed 7 bases, and the junction held 6 bases outside the gene matches. The CDR3 DNA sequence: TGTGCCAGCTCACCACCCACGGGGGGGACTAATACGCAGTATTTT. It yields the protein CASSPPTGGTNTQYF.